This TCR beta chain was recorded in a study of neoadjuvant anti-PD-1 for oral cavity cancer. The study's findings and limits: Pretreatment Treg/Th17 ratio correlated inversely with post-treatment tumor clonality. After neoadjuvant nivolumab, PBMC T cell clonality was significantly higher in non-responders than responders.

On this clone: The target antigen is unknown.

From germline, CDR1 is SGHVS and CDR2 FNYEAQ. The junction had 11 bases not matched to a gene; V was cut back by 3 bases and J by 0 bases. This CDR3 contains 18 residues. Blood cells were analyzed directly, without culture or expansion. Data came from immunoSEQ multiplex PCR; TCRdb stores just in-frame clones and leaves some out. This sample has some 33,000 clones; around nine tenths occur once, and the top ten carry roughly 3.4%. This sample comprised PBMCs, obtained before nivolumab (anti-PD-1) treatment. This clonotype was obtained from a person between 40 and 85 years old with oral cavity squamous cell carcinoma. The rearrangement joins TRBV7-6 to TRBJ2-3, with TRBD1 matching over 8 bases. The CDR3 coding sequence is TGTGCCAGCAGCTTTGGGCAGGGGGCAGGGGTTAGCACAGATACGCAGTATTTT. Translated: CASSFGQGAGVSTDTQYF.